This TCR beta chain was obtained from a study of blood T cell repertoires in COVID-19. Sequencing used immunoSEQ multiplex PCR; TCRdb keeps in-frame clones, though not all of them. The data show about 200,000 clones, 85% to 90% seen once. Germline loops: CDR1 KGHSH, CDR2 LQKENI. The ends were cut back, 2 bases at V and 7 bases at J, with 8 bases in the middle. CDR3 size: 12 residues. This receptor was identified in a woman in her sixties or seventies with acute or convalescent COVID-19. The rearrangement joins TRBV18 to TRBJ1-2; D not resolved. The sequencing sample was made of peripheral blood. The CDR3 is CASSPISGGYTF. The CDR3 DNA follows: TGTGCCAGCTCACCAATTAGTGGTGGCTACACCTTC.